These T cell receptor beta chains were read from a single sample in a study of post-analysis software for immune sequencing data. TCRdb passed the PCR reads through MiXCR, listing each CDR3 protein once. The sample holds 740,000 or so distinct CDR3 sequences, roughly 50% seen once. Sequenced material: blood. Receptors originate from a girl under 18 with multiple sclerosis. Both conserved end residues are part of each CDR3. D genes are given only for firm matches. Size values are once, few and many counts, or a class for expanded clones, and some rows have none.

V gene	D gene	clone size	J gene	CDR3 DNA	CDR3 protein
TRBV5-5	.	.	TRBJ1-2	TGTGCCGGCAGCTTGACCGGAGCTAACTATGGCTACACCTTC	CAGSLTGANYGYTF
TRBV5-1	TRBD1	.	TRBJ2-6	TGCGCCAGCAGCCGAGACAGGGTCGTGCGAGGGGCCAACGTCCTGACTTTC	CASSRDRVVRGANVLTF
TRBV30	.	.	TRBJ1-1	TGTGCCTGGAGTTCCTTTGGACGGGCGGACACTGAAGCTTTCTTT	CAWSSFGRADTEAFF
TRBV3-1	.	.	TRBJ1-5	TGTGCCAGCAGCCAAGACCCGGGCGGGCCCCAGCATTTT	CASSQDPGGPQHF
TRBV4-1	.	.	TRBJ2-3	TGCGCCAGCAGCCAAGAAAGGCCATCCACAGATACGCAGTATTTT	CASSQERPSTDTQYF
TRBV20-1	TRBD2	.	TRBJ2-3	TGCAGTGCTAGAGGCGGGAGAACAGATACGCAGTATTTT	CSARGGRTDTQYF
TRBV12-3/TRBV12-4	TRBD2	.	TRBJ2-6	TGTGCCAGCAGCTTCTCACTAGCGCAGGCCGGGGCCGACGTCCTGACTTTC	CASSFSLAQAGADVLTF
TRBV10-2	TRBD1	few	TRBJ2-7	TGCGCCAGTACTTTGGACAGGAACATCCCTAGCGAGCAGTACTTC	CASTLDRNIPSEQYF
TRBV12-3/TRBV12-4	TRBD1	.	TRBJ2-1	TGTGCCAGCAGTCCTGGGACAGGGTTCTACAATGAGCAGTTCTTC	CASSPGTGFYNEQFF
TRBV6-1	.	.	TRBJ2-2	TGTGCCAGCACCTCCCGACAGACGAACACCGGGGAGCTGTTTTTT	CASTSRQTNTGELFF
TRBV3-1	TRBD2	.	TRBJ2-7	TGTGCCAGCAGCCAAGATCGGGGGGACACGGGGACTAGCTTTCGATTCTTCTACGAGCAGTACTTC	CASSQDRGDTGTSFRFFYEQYF
TRBV7-2	.	.	TRBJ2-4	TGTGCCAGCAGCTTAGCGCTCGGGGGCAAGGACATTCAGTACTTC	CASSLALGGKDIQYF
TRBV14	.	.	TRBJ1-4	TGTGCCAGCAGCCAACTGGGAGACCGTTCGGCTAATGAAAAACTGTTTTTT	CASSQLGDRSANEKLFF
TRBV5-6	.	.	TRBJ2-7	TGTGCCAGCAGCGGAAGGACGGGCTACTACGAGCAGTACTTC	CASSGRTGYYEQYF
TRBV13	.	few	TRBJ1-2	TGTGCCAGCAGCTCGCGCCGAACCGCGCCGACTTATGGCTACACCTTC	CASSSRRTAPTYGYTF
TRBV6-5	TRBD1	.	TRBJ1-2	TGTGCCAGCAGGACGGACAGGAGGAGTGGCTACACCTTC	CASRTDRRSGYTF
TRBV20-1	.	.	TRBJ2-1	TGCAGTGCTAGCGGGAGAGCGATGAATGAGCAGTTCTTC	CSASGRAMNEQFF
TRBV4-1	.	.	TRBJ2-4	TGCGCCAGCAGCCAAGATCTAGTCTACAATGAGCAGTACTTC	CASSQDLVYNEQYF
TRBV20-1	TRBD1	few	TRBJ2-1	TGCAGTGCCGGGACAGGGAGTAGGTATGAGCAGTTCTTC	CSAGTGSRYEQFF
TRBV6-5	TRBD2	once	TRBJ2-1	TGTGCCAGCAGGCGGGCTAGCGGGAGTCCCTACAATGAGCAGTTCTTC	CASRRASGSPYNEQFF
TRBV6-5	.	.	TRBJ2-5	TGTGCCAGCAGTTACCTGGGAGGAGGGGAGACCCAGTACTTC	CASSYLGGGETQYF
TRBV15	TRBD1	few	TRBJ2-5	TGTGCCACCAGTTCTCACCCACCGGGACAGGGGACGGGTGAGCAGTACTTC	CATSSHPPGQGTGEQYF
TRBV20-1	.	.	TRBJ2-7	TGCAGCGCTAGTACCGGGACTCTAAAGCCCTACGAGCAGTACTTC	CSASTGTLKPYEQYF
TRBV25-1	TRBD2	.	TRBJ2-1	TGTGCCAGCATGTCGGGGGGGAACAATGAGCAGTTCTTC	CASMSGGNNEQFF
TRBV15	TRBD2	.	TRBJ2-1	TGTGCCACCATGTTCCGGGGGGGATCCTACAATGAGCAGTTCTTC	CATMFRGGSYNEQFF
TRBV19	TRBD1	once	TRBJ2-1	TGTGCCAGCTCGGGACAGGGGGCGTGGAATGAGCAGTTCTTC	CASSGQGAWNEQFF
TRBV27	.	.	TRBJ2-4	TGTGCCAGCAGTTTACGGGGCAAAAACATTCAGTACTTC	CASSLRGKNIQYF
TRBV10-3	TRBD1	.	TRBJ2-1	TGTGCCAACGGTCGGGACAGGGGATTTAATGAGCAGTTCTTC	CANGRDRGFNEQFF
TRBV21-1	.	.	TRBJ2-7	TGTGCCAGCATCGACAGGGGAGTCTACGAGCAGTACTTC	CASIDRGVYEQYF
TRBV4-1	.	many	TRBJ1-5	TGCGCCAGCAGCCAAGTAGGGCAGGGACTTCGGCCCCAGCATTTT	CASSQVGQGLRPQHF
TRBV4-2	.	once	TRBJ1-1	TGTGCCAGCAGCCACGATTACAGGGAGGACACTGAAGCTTTCTTT	CASSHDYREDTEAFF
TRBV2	TRBD2	.	TRBJ2-3	TGTGCCAGCAGTGACGACAGGGGAAGGACTAGCGGGAGCACAGATACGCAGTATTTT	CASSDDRGRTSGSTDTQYF
TRBV20-1	TRBD1	.	TRBJ2-7	TGCAGTGCCGAAACGGGACAGGCTTGGGACTACGAGCAGTACTTC	CSAETGQAWDYEQYF
TRBV6-5	.	.	TRBJ1-5	TGTGCCAGCAGTTACCGACCGGGGGGTGGTCAGCCCCAGCATTTT	CASSYRPGGGQPQHF
TRBV12-3/TRBV12-4	TRBD1	.	TRBJ2-4	TGTGCCAGCAGACTTAGGACAGGGCCCATTCAGTACTTC	CASRLRTGPIQYF
TRBV29-1	.	few	TRBJ2-7	TGCAGCGTTGGGGGCGGTTTCGGGTCTACCTACGAGCAGTACTTC	CSVGGGFGSTYEQYF
TRBV13	.	.	TRBJ2-7	TGTGCCAGCAGCAAGACCCGGGCACCCCAACCCTACTACGAGCAGTACTTC	CASSKTRAPQPYYEQYF
TRBV7-9	TRBD2	.	TRBJ2-1	TGTGCCAGCAGCTTAGAGGGGACTAGCGGAAACTACAATGAGCAGTTCTTC	CASSLEGTSGNYNEQFF
TRBV6-5	TRBD2	.	TRBJ2-5	TGTGCCAGCAGTGGGACTAGCGGGACGAATACCCAGTACTTC	CASSGTSGTNTQYF
TRBV24-1	.	once	TRBJ2-1	TGTGCCACCAGTGCCTCTTCCTTAGGAGCAAATGAGCAGTTCTTC	CATSASSLGANEQFF
TRBV27	TRBD2	few	TRBJ2-1	TGTGCCAGCAAACTAGCGGGGGGGCACAATGAGCAGTTCTTC	CASKLAGGHNEQFF
TRBV4-1	.	.	TRBJ2-5	TGCGCCAGCAGCCAAGGCACCCAACGGGGGCAAGAGACCCAGTACTTC	CASSQGTQRGQETQYF
TRBV29-1	.	few	TRBJ2-3	TGCAGCGTTACTCGGAAAGATACGCAGTATTTT	CSVTRKDTQYF
TRBV2	.	many	TRBJ2-7	TGTGCCAGCAGCCGGGACACCTCCTACGAGCAGTACTTC	CASSRDTSYEQYF